The source of this T cell receptor (beta chain) is a study of T-cell reconstitution after alpha-beta-depleted transplantation in children. A TCRbeta library incorporating unique molecular identifiers was prepared. TCRdb re-called the PCR reads through MiXCR, storing one row per CDR3 protein. The repertoire includes approximately 170,000 distinct CDR3 sequences, approximately 12% of them detected once, and roughly 13% sits in the top ten. V was shortened by 4 bases and J by 5 bases, with 14 bases between the two germline ends. The CDR3 length is 15 residues. The germline V gene encodes CDR1 SGHAT and CDR2 FQNNGV. This clonotype was counted a single time. Its antigen is unidentified. Study outcomes and limitations: From surviving recipient T cells and thymic progenitors came the high day-60 TCRbeta diversity observed in some patients. Roughly two months post-transplant, alpha-beta T cells reportedly originated from several hundred graft clones that had expanded. Fresh T-cell production supplied most of the T-cell counts and diversity seen one year after transplant.

This receptor was taken from a boy younger than 10 with acute myeloid leukemia, due to receive a stem cell transplant. The sample consisted of PBMCs, taken before TCRalphabeta/CD19-depleted stem cell transplant. The V call is TRBV11-2, the J call TRBJ2-2; no firm D call. The CDR3 DNA reads TGTGCCAGCAGCTCAAGGCCCCCCGGGACCGGGGAGCTGTTTTTT. Translated: CASSSRPPGTGELFF. Looking up the rest from reference TRBV11-2 and TRBJ2-2 gives the full variable domain: EAGVAQSPRYKIIEKRQSVAFWCNPISGHATLYWYQQILGQGPKLLIQFQNNGVVDDSQLPKDRFSAERLKGVDSTLKIQPAKLEDSAVYLCASSSRPPGTGELFFGEGSRLTVL.